This T cell receptor (beta chain) was retrieved from a study of blood T cell repertoires in COVID-19. At the level of the study: From T cells, B-cell-depleted T cells, or PBMCs came the material, which was cDNA or gDNA.

Authors' methods: Amplification with reference gene primers provided the estimates of nucleated cell counts. Clones were read by immunoSEQ multiplex PCR, and TCRdb kept only the in-frame ones, dropping some. D and trimming come from the DNA, and the V and J calls and clone size come from that table. In the table there are 260,000 or so clones, about four fifths of which are singletons. Trimming took 6 bases from V and 4 from J, leaving 15 bases between them. The CDR3 has 14 amino acids. Germline CDR1 reads MNHNY; CDR2 reads SVGAGI (reference sequence). Recruited during active infection, patients (from Seattle) were subsequently followed longitudinally.

The clonotype originates from a woman of 80 years or more with COVID-19, enrolled during active disease. The chain carries TRBV6-6 and TRBJ1-2, with D perhaps matching TRBD1 (5 bases). The sample consisted of peripheral blood. The CDR3 loop reads CASSLSRESYGYTF. Written as DNA, the CDR3 is TGTGCCAGCAGCCTATCCAGGGAATCCTATGGCTACACCTTC.